Detailed here is one T cell receptor beta chain. This sample was included in a study of blood T cell repertoires in COVID-19. The wider study: Both acute and convalescent COVID-19 samples were obtained from the United States, Italy and Spain. PBMCs, B-cell-depleted T cells, or T cells provided the cDNA or gDNA that made up the material.

V shed 0 bases and J shed 3 bases, with 11 bases lying between them. The CDR3 has 16 residues. The germline V gene encodes CDR1 LGHNA and CDR2 YNFKEQ. Per the original data handling: Reference gene primer amplification gave nucleated cell count estimates. Sequenced by immunoSEQ multiplex PCR; TCRdb stores in-frame clones only, minus some. The V and J calls and clone size come from that table; D and trimming were worked out from the DNA. The sample includes about 98,000 clones, around 90% of them seen just once. This sequence originates from a man in his sixties or seventies with acute or convalescent COVID-19. The chain is built from TRBV4-2 and TRBJ2-2; D remains unclear. The sequenced sample consisted of peripheral blood. Written as DNA, the CDR3 is TGTGCCAGCAGCCAAGATTCCCCCTCGTACACCGGGGAGCTGTTTTTT. It codes for CASSQDSPSYTGELFF.